This T cell receptor beta chain was sequenced for a study of patients and donors after allogeneic stem cell transplantation. TCRdb re-called the RT-PCR reads with MiXCR, one entry per CDR3 protein. Of 920,000 or so distinct CDR3 sequences detected, about a sixth appear once; the ten largest clones hold around 5.5%. The CDR3 runs 15 residues. Trimming took 6 bases from V and 5 from J; bases not matched to a gene: 8. The source of this sequence is a human donor who was either an allogeneic HSCT recipient or a stem cell or donor lymphocyte infusion donor (not recorded which). It is not recorded whose cells these are; they may come from a transplant donor. The chain employs TRBV12-3 or TRBV12-4 and TRBJ2-5; 11 bases map to TRBD1. Sequencing used blood, either unsorted or a sorted T cell fraction (not recorded which). The CDR3 DNA reads TGTGCCAGCAGAGAAGGACAGGGGGCATGGGAGACCCAGTACTTC. Translated, it gives CASREGQGAWETQYF.